This is a list of T cell receptor beta chains from one sample in a study of naive and memory T cell subsets. TCRdb re-called the UMI-ligation and nested PCR reads with MiXCR, one entry per CDR3 protein. The sample has 25,000 to 40,000 distinct CDR3 sequences; around 20% are singletons. The sequenced sample consisted of effector memory CD4+ T cells from blood. The receptors originated from a human donor in good health. Each CDR3 is given with its conserved first and last residue. Size is stated for part of the rows, as once, few or many counts, or as a class when the clone is expanded.

v_gene: TRBV28
abundance: few
j_gene: TRBJ1-2
len: 14
CDR3aa: CATAREGGPIGYTF

v_gene: TRBV27
abundance: -
j_gene: TRBJ1-4
len: 14
CDR3aa: CASRKTATNEKLFF

v_gene: TRBV10-3
abundance: -
j_gene: TRBJ2-2
len: 14
CDR3aa: CAIKTTDRWGELFF

v_gene: TRBV7-2
abundance: few
j_gene: TRBJ2-7
len: 15
CDR3aa: CASSLVPSLLNEQYF

v_gene: TRBV15
abundance: many
j_gene: TRBJ1-5
len: 16
CDR3aa: CATSRDKGGRGQPQHF

v_gene: TRBV6-1
abundance: -
j_gene: TRBJ2-1
len: 13
CDR3aa: CASSVLAGNEQFF

v_gene: TRBV7-2
abundance: many
j_gene: TRBJ1-1
len: 15
CDR3aa: CASSPRRTRWTEAFF

v_gene: TRBV12-3/TRBV12-4
abundance: -
j_gene: TRBJ2-1
len: 15
CDR3aa: CASSLWGLAGGEQFF

v_gene: TRBV28
abundance: few
j_gene: TRBJ2-5
len: 13
CDR3aa: CASSGGHIGTQYF

v_gene: TRBV20-1
abundance: few
j_gene: TRBJ2-1
len: 14
CDR3aa: CSAREVDNYNEQFF

v_gene: TRBV9
abundance: few
j_gene: TRBJ1-4
len: 14
CDR3aa: CASSSRQGVGKLFF

v_gene: TRBV7-8
abundance: -
j_gene: TRBJ2-7
len: 16
CDR3aa: CASSLGFSYTSYEQYF

v_gene: TRBV7-9
abundance: medium-sized
j_gene: TRBJ2-1
len: 17
CDR3aa: CASSPGQIGTGINEQFF

v_gene: TRBV29-1
abundance: many
j_gene: TRBJ2-1
len: 14
CDR3aa: CSVDGMRVSNEQFF